The clone carrying this TCR beta chain was found a few times. Its specificity is unknown. The sample is drawn from a study of T cell repertoires in cytomegalovirus infection. At the level of the study: From public TCR beta signatures came an indication of both CMV infection and matching HLA type.

Each CDR3 protein gets one entry after TCRdb re-called the reads with MiXCR. The table shows about 900,000 distinct CDR3 sequences, with about 33% occurring only once. The germline gives CDR1 DFQATT, CDR2 SNEGSKA (reference sequence). V lost 0 bases to trimming and J lost 4 bases; unmatched junction nucleotides: 9. The CDR3 loop spans 17 amino acids. This receptor was taken from a human donor in good health (CMV status not recorded). Some clones in this sample may be carry-over from other donors' samples. The source material was cultured CD8+ T cells from PBMCs, sampled from culture after CMV antigen stimulation. The chain employs TRBV20-1 and TRBJ2-1, with TRBD2 matching 10 bases. This CDR3 reads CSARDRNSGGYYNEQFF. The CDR3 DNA reads as TGCAGTGCTAGAGATCGTAATAGCGGGGGGTATTACAATGAGCAGTTCTTC.